The 10 T cell receptor beta chains below all came from one sample that was sequenced in a study of cytomegalovirus exposure and HLA in healthy donors. PCR was performed using 60 Vbeta and 13 Jbeta primers. The assay was immunoSEQ multiplex PCR, and TCRdb's table has in-frame clones only and misses some. The data hold 150,000 to 200,000 clones, with almost 85% observed a single time. The specimen was PBMCs. The receptors shown here come from a boy younger than 18 in good health and CMV-seronegative.

This chain connects TRBV4-1 to TRBJ2-1; possible D gene TRBD2, 6 bases. The ends were cut back, 0 bases at V and 4 bases at J, with 13 bases in the middle. CDR3 length equals 16 residues. From germline, CDR1 is MGHRA and CDR2 YSYEKL. CDR3 in amino acids: CASSQDTGTYYNEQFF. The CDR3 coding sequence is TGCGCCAGCAGCCAAGACACCGGGACTTATTACAATGAGCAGTTCTTC.

J is TRBJ2-6 and V is TRBV19, with TRBD1 matching 9 bases. This CDR3 has 16 amino acids. After removal of 6 bases from V and 0 bases from J, the junction contained 3 bases not matched to a gene. Germline assignment: CDR1 LNHDA and CDR2 SQIVND (reference sequence). In nucleotides, the CDR3 is TGTGCCAGTAGGGACAGGGGAGACTCTGGGGCCAACGTCCTGACTTTC. Its protein is CASRDRGDSGANVLTF.

V and J are TRBV19 and TRBJ1-1; TRBD1 matches at 8 bases. In germline, CDR1 is LNHDA, CDR2 SQIVND (reference sequence). V was pared by 8 bases and J by 4 bases, with 6 bases of the junction left unmatched. There are 13 residues in the CDR3. DNA for the CDR3: TGTGCCAGTGCGCAGGGGGCCTCCACTGAAGCTTTCTTT. Amino acids: CASAQGASTEAFF. The whole variable domain, filled in from reference TRBV19 and TRBJ1-1, reads DGGITQSPKYLFRKEGQNVTLSCEQNLNHDAMYWYRQDPGQGLRLIYYSQIVNDFQKGDIAEGYSVSREKKESFPLTVTSAQKNPTAFYLCASAQGASTEAFFGQGTRLTVV.

This clone was counted between two and nine times. The chain joins TRBV11-3 to TRBJ2-1; 9 nucleotides match TRBD2. Per the germline V gene, CDR1 is SGHNT and CDR2 is YENEEA. CDR3 length: 16 residues. The V segment lost 5 bases and the J segment 4 bases; nucleotides outside the gene matches: 9. The CDR3 DNA is TGTGCCAGCAGCCAAAATAGCGGGGGCCTTTACAATGAGCAGTTCTTC. Protein: CASSQNSGGLYNEQFF.

This chain links TRBV5-1 with TRBJ1-6; 7 bases map to TRBD1. This CDR3 is 14 amino acids long. The V gene's germline CDR1 is SGHRS and CDR2 YFSETQ. V dropped 5 bases and J dropped 6; count of bases not matched to a gene: 5. CDR3 coding DNA: TGCGCCAGCAGTCACGGACAGGCTAATTCACCCCTCCACTTT. Translating gives CASSHGQANSPLHF.

This clone was detected only once. The genes are TRBV7-2 and TRBJ2-3, with D possibly TRBD2 on 6 matching bases. CDR3 length equals 16 residues. Per germline, CDR1 SGHTA and CDR2 FQGNSA. Trimming removed 3 bases from V and 3 bases from J, with 16 bases in between. CDR3 nucleotide sequence: TGTGCCAGCAGCTTGGGGCGGGAATATAGGACAGATACGCAGTATTTT. Amino acids: CASSLGREYRTDTQYF.

The V and J genes are TRBV7-2 and TRBJ1-6, with D unclear. Germline loops: CDR1 SGHTA, CDR2 FQGNSA. The V end was cut by 0 bases, the J end by 2 bases, with 5 bases between. The CDR3 is 15 amino acids. DNA for the CDR3: TGTGCCAGCAGCTTAGCGCGGGCCTATAATTCACCCCTCCACTTT. It encodes CASSLARAYNSPLHF.

The genes are TRBV5-1 and TRBJ2-1, with D possibly matching TRBD2 (5 bases). Germline V gene sequence: CDR1 SGHRS, CDR2 YFSETQ. The CDR3 is 14 residues long. V gave up 4 bases and J gave up 3 bases, with 11 bases separating them. The CDR3 sequence is CASSPAGNYNEQFF. CDR3 sequence (DNA): TGCGCCAGCAGCCCAGCCGGGAACTACAATGAGCAGTTCTTC.

The CDR3 DNA follows: TGCGCCAGCAGCTTGGTTTTAGCGGGAGTGCCCGGGGAGCTGTTTTTT. Protein: CASSLVLAGVPGELFF. V is TRBV5-1 and J is TRBJ2-2, with 9 bases fitting TRBD2. The germline gives CDR1 SGHRS, CDR2 YFSETQ. After removal of 0 bases from V and 6 bases from J, the junction contained 6 bases not matched to a gene. The length of the CDR3 is 16 residues.

The genes are TRBV9 and TRBJ2-3; TRBD2 agrees at 8 bases. The CDR3 consists of 14 residues. Germline V CDR1 and CDR2: SGDLS, YYNGEE. Germline trimming cut 2 bases from V and 4 bases from J; bases unmatched to any gene: 3. This CDR3 reads CASSVSGTPDTQYF. CDR3 coding DNA: TGTGCCAGCAGCGTTAGCGGGACCCCAGATACGCAGTATTTT.